A selection of T cell receptor beta chains follows, all from one sample in a study of CD8 T cells in ankylosing spondylitis. TCRdb analysed the 5' RACE reads with MiXCR anew, one entry per CDR3 protein. The sample includes 290,000 or so distinct CDR3 sequences, more than 20% of them seen just once. The sequenced sample consisted of blood, either unsorted or a sorted T cell fraction (not recorded which). The receptors shown here come from a female donor with ankylosing spondylitis or in good health (not recorded which). The CDR3 runs from the conserved cysteine through the conserved F or W. Fields, in order: V gene, D gene, clone size, CDR3 length, CDR3 protein. D genes are given only for firm matches. Where a row states a size, it is once, few, many or the class of an expanded clone; other rows omit it.

V: TRBV5-1
D: TRBD1
size: .
length: 17
CDR3: CASSSGTGSRQGSPLHF

V: TRBV4-2
D: .
size: few
length: 18
CDR3: CASSQDLRSVPANTEAFF

V: TRBV7-3
D: TRBD2
size: few
length: 14
CDR3: CASSLMASGTEQFF

V: TRBV18
D: TRBD1
size: .
length: 14
CDR3: CASSPRGQRNEQFF

V: TRBV7-2
D: .
size: many
length: 13
CDR3: CGWTDSGANVLTF

V: TRBV12-3/TRBV12-4
D: TRBD2
size: .
length: 15
CDR3: CASSPSGSFYNEQFF

V: TRBV29-1
D: .
size: few
length: 14
CDR3: CSVEVDRRKGGYTF

V: TRBV19
D: .
size: few
length: 14
CDR3: CASSIGFGAYEQYF

V: TRBV10-3
D: TRBD2
size: few
length: 15
CDR3: CAISSSGSYYNEQFF

V: TRBV6-5
D: .
size: .
length: 15
CDR3: CASSSRLGANEKLFF

V: TRBV7-9
D: .
size: .
length: 17
CDR3: CASSFILGRDPYNEQFF

V: TRBV18
D: .
size: .
length: 14
CDR3: CASSPGTTNEKLFF

V: TRBV20-1
D: TRBD2
size: .
length: 19
CDR3: CSASPAPGLAGVERDTQYF

V: TRBV7-3
D: .
size: .
length: 14
CDR3: CASSLTGLGTEAFF

V: TRBV20-1
D: TRBD2
size: .
length: 14
CDR3: CSARTSGSTWEQYF

V: TRBV28
D: .
size: .
length: 14
CDR3: CASSLRDIDSPLHF

V: TRBV28
D: .
size: few
length: 14
CDR3: CASSLPFGANVLTF

V: TRBV3-1
D: .
size: few
length: 15
CDR3: CASSLVRVGTGELFF

V: TRBV10-3
D: TRBD2
size: .
length: 15
CDR3: CAISSERTSVNEQFF

V: TRBV29-1
D: .
size: .
length: 14
CDR3: CSVEGAVSTGELFF

V: TRBV5-1
D: .
size: .
length: 15
CDR3: CASASTQVPGYEQYF

V: TRBV20-1
D: TRBD2
size: many
length: 14
CDR3: CSALLAGAYNEQFF

V: TRBV20-1
D: TRBD1
size: few
length: 15
CDR3: CSARTGGVWDSPLHF

V: TRBV4-2
D: .
size: .
length: 15
CDR3: CASSQEPRGGTEAFF

V: TRBV25-1
D: .
size: many
length: 12
CDR3: CASSQSYYGYTF

V: TRBV15
D: TRBD1
size: .
length: 12
CDR3: CATRDRVTEAFF

V: TRBV18
D: .
size: .
length: 12
CDR3: CASSPTEDTQYF

V: TRBV7-2
D: .
size: .
length: 12
CDR3: CASSPDLNTQYF

V: TRBV20-1
D: TRBD1
size: few
length: 15
CDR3: CSAPEGALYNSPLHF

V: TRBV19
D: TRBD2
size: few
length: 13
CDR3: CASSMSGTDTQYF

V: TRBV24-1
D: .
size: .
length: 13
CDR3: CATSGWGSSGYTF

V: TRBV20-1
D: .
size: few
length: 14
CDR3: CSASLRAGVETQYF

V: TRBV7-9
D: .
size: many
length: 11
CDR3: CASSLAWDQYF

V: TRBV7-2
D: .
size: .
length: 15
CDR3: CASSPPGPISYEQYF

V: TRBV5-8
D: TRBD1
size: few
length: 15
CDR3: CASSLEGTGSDEQYF

V: TRBV29-1
D: TRBD2
size: many
length: 15
CDR3: CSVSLAGGPQETQYF

V: TRBV12-3/TRBV12-4
D: TRBD2
size: few
length: 11
CDR3: CASSLRGKQFF

V: TRBV5-1
D: .
size: few
length: 15
CDR3: CASSLPKGGGTEAFF

V: TRBV28
D: .
size: few
length: 13
CDR3: CASGGGPTNTQYF

V: TRBV12-3/TRBV12-4
D: .
size: many
length: 11
CDR3: CASSPGGTQYF

V: TRBV7-2
D: TRBD2
size: .
length: 16
CDR3: CASSRLAGGSLYEQYF

V: TRBV6-5
D: .
size: .
length: 17
CDR3: CASSYPGLWGLNQPQHF